Shown below are 2 T cell receptor beta chains from a single sample sequenced in a study of cytomegalovirus exposure and HLA in healthy donors. The PCR employed 60 Vbeta primers together with 13 Jbeta primers. Sequenced by immunoSEQ multiplex PCR; TCRdb stores in-frame clones only, minus some. The table lists about 170,000 clones, over 80% of them singletons. Material for sequencing was PBMCs. The receptors here all came from a woman aged 45-59 years in good health and CMV-seropositive.

J is TRBJ1-6 and V is TRBV19, with 8 bases aligning to TRBD1. Germline trimming cut 3 bases from V and 10 bases from J; bases unmatched to any gene: 5. Germline loops: CDR1 LNHDA, CDR2 SQIVND (reference sequence). This CDR3 has 14 amino acids. CDR3 residues: CASSILTGDSPLHF. For the CDR3, the DNA is TGTGCCAGTAGTATTCTGACAGGGGACTCACCCCTCCACTTT.

The rearrangement uses TRBV5-8 and TRBJ2-2, with 9 bases identical to TRBD1. The J segment lost 5 bases and the V segment lost 4 bases, leaving 6 bases of the junction unmatched. Germline CDR1 SGHTS, CDR2 YDEGEE. CDR3 size: 15 residues. CDR3 DNA sequence: TGTGCCAGCAGCCCGGGACAGGGAGGAACCGGGGAGCTGTTTTTT. Protein sequence: CASSPGQGGTGELFF.